The T cell receptor beta chain described here comes from a study of blood T cells in healthy people across ages. A word on this clonotype: What it binds is not known.

Combining a sample-barcoded 5' primer with a J-beta primer mix, a second PCR ran for roughly 6 to 11 cycles. Individual samples furnished no less than 3 million CDR3-containing paired-end reads apiece. TCRdb re-derived calls from the 5' RACE reads in MiXCR, one entry per CDR3 protein. This table holds some 1.5 million distinct CDR3 sequences, roughly two fifths found once. Study results and limitations: It was the long-lived donors that had more naive CD4+ cells and higher diversity than aged donors. Roughly linear declines in TCR beta diversity per million T cells occurred with age.

Donors gave roughly 10 milliliters of peripheral blood apiece. Germline values: CDR1 SQVTM, CDR2 ANQGSEA. The length of the CDR3 is 12 residues. The junction had 3 bases not matched to a gene; V was cut back by 6 bases and J by 5 bases. The sample comprised blood. The chain carries TRBV29-1 and TRBJ2-2; 7 nucleotides agree with TRBD1. This TCR derives from a woman aged 18-35 years in good health. CDR3 nucleotides: TGCAGCGTCGGCAGGGGGACCGGGGAGCTGTTTTTT. It specifies CSVGRGTGELFF.